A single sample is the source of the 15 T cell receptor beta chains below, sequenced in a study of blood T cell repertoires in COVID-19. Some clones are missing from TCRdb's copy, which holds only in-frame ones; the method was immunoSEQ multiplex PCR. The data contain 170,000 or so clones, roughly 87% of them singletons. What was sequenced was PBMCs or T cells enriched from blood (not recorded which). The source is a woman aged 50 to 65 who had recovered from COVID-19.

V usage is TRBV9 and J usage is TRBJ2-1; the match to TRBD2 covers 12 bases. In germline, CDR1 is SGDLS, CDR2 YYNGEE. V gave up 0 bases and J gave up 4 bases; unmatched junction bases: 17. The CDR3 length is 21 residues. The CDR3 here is CASSVAKGTSGQQRAYNEQFF. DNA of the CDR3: TGTGCCAGCAGCGTAGCGAAGGGGACTAGCGGGCAACAGAGGGCATACAATGAGCAGTTCTTC.

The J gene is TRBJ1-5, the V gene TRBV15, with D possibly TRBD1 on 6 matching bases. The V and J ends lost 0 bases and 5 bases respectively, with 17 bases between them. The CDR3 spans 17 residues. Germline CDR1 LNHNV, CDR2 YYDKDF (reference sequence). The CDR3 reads CATSRDRGGARDQPQHF. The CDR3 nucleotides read TGTGCCACCAGCAGAGATCGGGGGGGGGCTAGGGATCAGCCCCAGCATTTT. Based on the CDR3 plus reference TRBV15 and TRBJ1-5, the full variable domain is DAMVIQNPRYQVTQFGKPVTLSCSQTLNHNVMYWYQQKSSQAPKLLFHYYDKDFNNEADTPDNFQSRRPNTSFCFLDIRSPGLGDTAMYLCATSRDRGGARDQPQHFGDGTRLSIL.

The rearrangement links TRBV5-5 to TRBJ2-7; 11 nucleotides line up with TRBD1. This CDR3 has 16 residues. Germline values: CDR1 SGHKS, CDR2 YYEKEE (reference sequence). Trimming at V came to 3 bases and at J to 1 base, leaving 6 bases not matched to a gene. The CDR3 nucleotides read TGTGCCAGCAGCTCCCCGGGACAGGGGGGGTCCTACGAGCAGTACTTC. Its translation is CASSSPGQGGSYEQYF.

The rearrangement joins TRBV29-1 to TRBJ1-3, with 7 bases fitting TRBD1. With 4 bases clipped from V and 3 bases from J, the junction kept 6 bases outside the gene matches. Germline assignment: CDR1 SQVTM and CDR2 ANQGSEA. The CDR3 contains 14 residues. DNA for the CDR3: TGCAGCGTTGCTGAGGGGGCGGTTGGAAACACCATATATTTT. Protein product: CSVAEGAVGNTIYF.

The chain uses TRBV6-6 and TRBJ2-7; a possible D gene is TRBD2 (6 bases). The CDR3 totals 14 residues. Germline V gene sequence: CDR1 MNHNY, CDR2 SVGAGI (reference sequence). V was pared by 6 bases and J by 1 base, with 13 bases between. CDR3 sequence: CASRTSQRSYEQYF. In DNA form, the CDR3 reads TGTGCCAGCAGAACTAGCCAGAGGTCCTACGAGCAGTACTTC.

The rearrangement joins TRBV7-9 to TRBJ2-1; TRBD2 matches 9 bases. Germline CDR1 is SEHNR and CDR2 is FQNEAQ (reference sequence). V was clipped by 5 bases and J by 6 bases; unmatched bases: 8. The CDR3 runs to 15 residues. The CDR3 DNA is TGTGCCAGCAGCCTGACCGGGACTAGCACCAATGAGCAGTTCTTC. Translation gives CASSLTGTSTNEQFF.

The CDR3 protein is CASGLQGARGETQYF. The CDR3 DNA reads as TGTGCTAGTGGTTTGCAGGGGGCGCGGGGAGAGACCCAGTACTTC. The chain recombines TRBV12-5 with TRBJ2-5; TRBD1 agrees at 8 bases. The trim removed 2 bases at V and 4 bases at J, leaving 6 bases unmatched. The CDR3 runs 15 residues. Germline CDR1 and CDR2: LGHNT and FRNRAP.

In nucleotides, the CDR3 is TGTGCCTGCGCCCATGCGGCGAAAGAGACCCAGTACTTC. This encodes CACAHAAKETQYF. V usage is TRBV30 and J usage is TRBJ2-5; D gene uncertain. This CDR3 has 13 residues. CDR1 is GTSNPN, CDR2 SVGIG, per germline (reference sequence). The ends were cut back, 6 bases at V and 3 bases at J, with 14 bases in the middle. The whole variable domain, remainder taken from reference TRBV30 and TRBJ2-5, is SQTIHQWPATLVQPVGSPLSLECTVEGTSNPNLYWYRQAAGRGLQLLFYSVGIGQISSEVPQNLSASRPQDRQFILSSKKLLLSDSGFYLCACAHAAKETQYFGPGTRLLVL.

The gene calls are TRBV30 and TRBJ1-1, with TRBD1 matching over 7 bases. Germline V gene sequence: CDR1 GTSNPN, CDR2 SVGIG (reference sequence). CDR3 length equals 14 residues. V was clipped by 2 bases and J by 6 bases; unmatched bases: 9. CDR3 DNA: TGTGCCTGGAGTAAGGGGGGACAGTACGCTGAAGCTTTCTTT. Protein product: CAWSKGGQYAEAFF.

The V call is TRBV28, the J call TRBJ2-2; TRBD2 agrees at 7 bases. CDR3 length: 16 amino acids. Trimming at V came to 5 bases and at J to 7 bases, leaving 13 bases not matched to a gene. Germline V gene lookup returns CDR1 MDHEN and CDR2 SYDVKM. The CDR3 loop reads CASSLPSGNAFGELFF. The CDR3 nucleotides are TGTGCCAGCAGTCTCCCCAGCGGGAACGCGTTCGGGGAGCTGTTTTTT.

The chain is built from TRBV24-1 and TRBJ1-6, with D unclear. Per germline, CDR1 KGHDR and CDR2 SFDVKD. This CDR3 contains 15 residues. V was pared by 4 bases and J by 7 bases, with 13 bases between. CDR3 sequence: CATSESGSKNSPLHF. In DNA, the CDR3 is TGTGCCACCAGTGAGTCCGGGTCGAAAAATTCACCCCTCCACTTT.

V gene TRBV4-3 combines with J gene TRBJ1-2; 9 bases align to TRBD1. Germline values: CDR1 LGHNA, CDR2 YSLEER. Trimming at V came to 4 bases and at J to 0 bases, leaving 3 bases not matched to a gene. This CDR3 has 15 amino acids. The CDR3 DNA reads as TGCGCCAGCAGCCCGCGACAGGGGGCTAACTATGGCTACACCTTC. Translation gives CASSPRQGANYGYTF.

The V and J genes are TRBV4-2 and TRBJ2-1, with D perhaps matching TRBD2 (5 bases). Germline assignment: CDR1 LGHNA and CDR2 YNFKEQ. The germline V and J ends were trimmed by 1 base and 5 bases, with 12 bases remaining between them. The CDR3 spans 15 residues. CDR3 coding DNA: TGTGCCAGCAGCCAAGTCGGGATTGGCCACAATGAGCAGTTCTTC. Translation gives CASSQVGIGHNEQFF.

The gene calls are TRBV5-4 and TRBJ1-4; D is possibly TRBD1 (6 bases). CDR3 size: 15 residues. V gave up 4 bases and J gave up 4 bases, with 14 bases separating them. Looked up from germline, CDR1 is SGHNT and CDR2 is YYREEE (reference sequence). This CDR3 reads CASSPGGASNEKLFF. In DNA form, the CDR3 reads TGTGCCAGCAGCCCGGGGGGGGCGAGTAATGAAAAACTGTTTTTT.

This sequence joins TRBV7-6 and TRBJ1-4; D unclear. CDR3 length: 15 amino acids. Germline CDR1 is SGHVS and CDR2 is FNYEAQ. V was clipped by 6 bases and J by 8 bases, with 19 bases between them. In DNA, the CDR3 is TGTGCCAGCAGTTCTGTTGATAGCGGGTCAGAAAAACTGTTTTTT. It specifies CASSSVDSGSEKLFF.